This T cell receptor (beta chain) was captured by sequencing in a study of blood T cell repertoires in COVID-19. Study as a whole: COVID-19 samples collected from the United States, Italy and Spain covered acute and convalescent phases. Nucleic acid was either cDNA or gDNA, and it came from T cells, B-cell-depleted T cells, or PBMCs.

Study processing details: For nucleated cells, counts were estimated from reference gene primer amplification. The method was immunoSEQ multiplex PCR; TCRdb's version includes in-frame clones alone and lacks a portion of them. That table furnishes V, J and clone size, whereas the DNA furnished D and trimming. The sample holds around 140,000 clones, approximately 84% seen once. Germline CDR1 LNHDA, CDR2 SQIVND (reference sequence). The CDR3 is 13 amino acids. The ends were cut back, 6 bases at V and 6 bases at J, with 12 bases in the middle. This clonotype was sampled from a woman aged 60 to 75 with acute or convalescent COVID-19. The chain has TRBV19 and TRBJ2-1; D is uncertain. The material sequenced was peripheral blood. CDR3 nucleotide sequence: TGTGCCAGTAGGAGATACGCCGGCAATGAGCAGTTCTTC. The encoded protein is CASRRYAGNEQFF.